These 22 T cell receptor beta chains were all obtained from the same sample, sequenced in a study of blood T cell repertoires in COVID-19. The assay was immunoSEQ multiplex PCR, and TCRdb's table has in-frame clones only and misses some. This sample yields roughly 77,000 clones, of which about 80% are seen a single time; under 5.5% belongs to the top ten. Sequenced sample: peripheral blood. The receptor set was obtained from a woman in her 70s with acute or convalescent COVID-19.

The V call is TRBV5-1, the J call TRBJ1-3; perhaps TRBD1 as D (6 bases). Germline V lookup: CDR1 SGHRS, CDR2 YFSETQ. The CDR3 covers 15 residues. V lost 0 bases, J lost 4 bases, and 11 bases lay in between. CDR3 sequence reads: CASSLGGGQGNTIYF. DNA for the CDR3: TGCGCCAGCAGCTTGGGAGGGGGTCAAGGAAACACCATATATTTT.

This chain links TRBV9 with TRBJ2-3; 14 bases map to TRBD2. V was pared by 3 bases and J by 2 bases, with 8 bases of the junction left unmatched. Per germline, CDR1 SGDLS and CDR2 YYNGEE. The CDR3 is 18 residues long. CDR3 region: CASSDGTSGGLPTDTQYF. The DNA for the CDR3 is TGTGCCAGCAGCGATGGGACTAGCGGGGGCCTCCCCACAGATACGCAGTATTTT.

The V call is TRBV2, the J call TRBJ2-7; 9 nucleotides align to TRBD1. The trim removed 2 bases at V and 4 bases at J, leaving 6 bases unmatched. The CDR3 spans 15 residues. Germline CDR1 SNHLY, CDR2 FYNNEI. CDR3 amino acids: CASSEIVGQGYEQYF. The DNA for the CDR3 is TGTGCCAGCAGTGAAATAGTGGGACAGGGTTACGAGCAGTACTTC.

Notes on this clone: The sample holds other DNA sequences that translate to the same CDR3. The V and J genes are TRBV16 and TRBJ2-7; D unclear. Germline assignment: CDR1 KGHSY and CDR2 FQNENV. This CDR3 comprises 12 residues. The V end was cut by 4 bases, the J end by 6 bases, with 10 bases between. Written as DNA, the CDR3 is TGTGCCAGCAGCCGTACGAGTCCCGAGCAGTACTTC. Translating it yields CASSRTSPEQYF.

The chain links TRBV5-4 to TRBJ1-4, with TRBD1 as a possible D gene (6 bases). Germline CDR1 SGHNT, CDR2 YYREEE (reference sequence). CDR3 length: 15 amino acids. The V gene lost 2 bases and the J gene lost 6 bases, with 14 bases spanning the gap. DNA for the CDR3: TGTGCCAGCAGCTTAAAGGGGGTTGGGGATGAAAAACTGTTTTTT. Its translation: CASSLKGVGDEKLFF. The full variable domain, its missing parts supplied by reference TRBV5-4 and TRBJ1-4, is ETGVTQSPTHLIKTRGQQVTLRCSSQSGHNTVSWYQQALGQGPQFIFQYYREEENGRGNFPPRFSGLQFPNYSSELNVNALELDDSALYLCASSLKGVGDEKLFFGSGTQLSVL.

This clone is a singleton in its sample. The chain has TRBV3-1 (or the pseudogene TRBV3-2) and TRBJ1-1, with TRBD1 as a possible D gene (5 bases). The CDR3 spans 17 residues. The germline CDR1 and CDR2 sequences are LGHDT and YNNKEL (reference sequence). Trimming took off 0 bases at V and 4 bases at J, with 18 bases between the two ends. The CDR3 DNA is TGTGCCAGCAGCCAAGATTTTTTCGTGGGCAGGGCCACTGAAGCTTTCTTT. Its protein is CASSQDFFVGRATEAFF.

V and J are TRBV7-6 and TRBJ1-4, with D possibly matching TRBD1 (5 bases). Trimming took off 3 bases at V and 8 bases at J, with 13 bases between the two ends. Germline V gives CDR1 SGHVS, CDR2 FNYEAQ. The CDR3 runs to 14 residues. The CDR3 bases are TGTGCCAGCAGCTTGGGGGGAGGTAGAGAAAAACTGTTTTTT. Protein: CASSLGGGREKLFF.

The V call is TRBV7-2, the J call TRBJ1-2, with unresolved D. V was shortened by 3 bases and J by 3 bases, with 11 bases between the two germline ends. This CDR3 spans 14 amino acids. Germline-derived CDR1 and CDR2 are SGHTA and FQGNSA. CDR3 amino acids: CASSLEDTHYGYTF. The CDR3 DNA is TGTGCCAGCAGCTTGGAAGACACACACTATGGCTACACCTTC.

This chain's CDR3 is CASSLSGGAIDTQYF. The CDR3 nucleotides are TGTGCCAGCAGCTTGAGCGGGGGGGCAATAGATACGCAGTATTTT. This chain links TRBV5-4 with TRBJ2-3, with 10 bases matching TRBD2. Trimming at V came to 1 base and at J to 5 bases, leaving 4 bases not matched to a gene. In germline, CDR1 is SGHNT, CDR2 YYREEE (reference sequence). This CDR3 has 15 residues.

J is TRBJ2-4 and V is TRBV27, with a tentative D call TRBD2 (5 bases). Germline values: CDR1 MNHEY, CDR2 SMNVEV (reference sequence). The CDR3 spans 15 residues. The ends were cut back, 6 bases at V and 4 bases at J, with 16 bases in the middle. The CDR3 protein is CASREEWGTKNIQYF. In DNA, the CDR3 is TGTGCCAGCAGGGAGGAGTGGGGTACAAAAAACATTCAGTACTTC.

This sequence joins TRBV24-1 and TRBJ2-3, with D possibly being TRBD1 (6 bases). Trimming pared 2 bases from V and 3 bases from J, leaving 14 bases between. This CDR3 is 16 amino acids long. Per germline, CDR1 KGHDR and CDR2 SFDVKD. For the CDR3, the DNA is TGTGCCACCAGTGATTGGGGGACAATCTCGACAGATACGCAGTATTTT. This codes for CATSDWGTISTDTQYF.

This chain links TRBV4-2 with TRBJ1-4; the D gene is possibly TRBD1 (5 bases). Between the trimmed V and J ends, which lost 5 bases and 8 bases, there was a span of 18 bases. This CDR3 spans 15 amino acids. Per the germline V gene, CDR1 is LGHNA and CDR2 is YNFKEQ. CDR3 sequence: CASSAWTGGKEKLFF. The CDR3 coding sequence is TGTGCCAGCAGCGCATGGACGGGGGGGAAAGAAAAACTGTTTTTT.

This clone was recorded once. This chain links TRBV6-2 or TRBV6-3 with TRBJ2-3; 8 bases match TRBD2. The CDR3 is 19 amino acids. The germline V gene encodes CDR1 MNHEY and CDR2 SVGEGT. V gave up 0 bases and J gave up 0 bases; unmatched junction bases: 11. The CDR3 coding sequence is TGTGCCAGCAGTTACTCCCGGACTAGCCTTATTTCTAGCACAGATACGCAGTATTTT. Its translation is CASSYSRTSLISSTDTQYF.

The chain links TRBV7-6 to TRBJ2-7, with 7 nucleotides matching TRBD1. The CDR3 is 15 residues long. V lost 0 bases, J lost 3 bases, and 5 bases stayed unmatched. Germline CDR1 SGHVS, CDR2 FNYEAQ. CDR3 region: CASSLAVGQYYEQYF. For the CDR3, the DNA is TGTGCCAGCAGCTTAGCGGTGGGACAGTACTACGAGCAGTACTTC.

The V and J genes are TRBV6-5 and TRBJ2-1; 7 bases map to TRBD2. Per germline, CDR1 MNHEY and CDR2 SVGAGI. V trimming: 6 bases; J trimming: 0 bases; junction bases outside the gene matches: 5. The CDR3 extends over 15 amino acids. DNA of the CDR3: TGTGCCAGCAGGCGGGGGTTCTCCTCCTACAATGAGCAGTTCTTC. Its protein product is CASRRGFSSYNEQFF.

The chain combines TRBV29-1 with TRBJ2-1, with TRBD1 matching 7 bases. The CDR3 is made up of 14 amino acids. The V gene's germline CDR1 is SQVTM and CDR2 ANQGSEA. Germline trimming cut 5 bases from V and 0 bases from J; bases unmatched to any gene: 4. The CDR3 nucleotides read TGCAGCGTTCGCGCAGGGGGCTCCTACAATGAGCAGTTCTTC. Amino acids: CSVRAGGSYNEQFF.

The V gene is TRBV6-2 or TRBV6-3, the J gene TRBJ2-5; tentatively, D is TRBD2 (6 bases). Per germline, CDR1 MNHEY and CDR2 SVGEGT. The length of the CDR3 is 15 residues. Trimming cost V 2 bases and J 0 bases, with 10 bases left between them. The CDR3 spells CASSYDSGYQETQYF. CDR3 nucleotides: TGTGCCAGCAGTTACGACAGCGGGTACCAAGAGACCCAGTACTTC.

This clone was counted only a few times. This rearrangement joins TRBV3-1 (or the pseudogene TRBV3-2) to TRBJ1-3, with TRBD1 as a possible D gene (6 bases). This CDR3 has 16 residues. The germline gives CDR1 LGHDT, CDR2 YNNKEL (reference sequence). The V gene lost 4 bases and the J gene lost 0 bases, with 13 bases spanning the gap. In nucleotides, the CDR3 is TGTGCCAGCAGCCGTTTCCACAGGGACTCTGGAAACACCATATATTTT. It encodes CASSRFHRDSGNTIYF.

The V call is TRBV6-5, the J call TRBJ1-4, with D maybe TRBD1 (5 bases). The CDR3 length is 14 residues. Germline-derived CDR1 and CDR2 are MNHEY and SVGAGI. V gave up 4 bases and J gave up 8 bases, with 14 bases separating them. The CDR3 bases are TGTGCCAGCAGTTTATTCACAGGACACGAAAAACTGTTTTTT. Its translation is CASSLFTGHEKLFF.

This sequence joins TRBV10-3 and TRBJ2-2; 10 bases match TRBD2. The CDR3 consists of 16 residues. Trimming removed 6 bases from V and 7 bases from J; junction bases left unmatched: 11. Germline values: CDR1 ENHRY, CDR2 SYGVKD. For the CDR3, the DNA is TGTGCCATCAGAGCCGGGGAGCGGGGGGGCCTCGGGGAGCTGTTTTTT. It codes for CAIRAGERGGLGELFF.

The chain combines TRBV6-1 with TRBJ2-5; TRBD1 is a possible D gene (5 bases). The V end lost 3 bases, the J end lost 2 bases, and 13 bases lay between the germline ends. CDR1 and CDR2 from the germline V gene are MNHNS and SASEGT. This CDR3 is built from 15 residues. The CDR3 is CASSEMRQKQETQYF. For the CDR3, the DNA is TGTGCCAGCAGTGAGATGAGACAGAAGCAAGAGACCCAGTACTTC.

This sequence joins TRBV13 and TRBJ2-5, with TRBD2 matching 14 bases. Germline V gene sequence: CDR1 PRHDT, CDR2 FYEKMQ (reference sequence). CDR3 length: 17 amino acids. V dropped 5 bases and J dropped 5; count of bases not matched to a gene: 10. The CDR3 DNA sequence: TGTGCCAGCAGCCCGGGGGGACTAGCGGGGGCGTGGGAGACCCAGTACTTC. Translating gives CASSPGGLAGAWETQYF.